This TCR beta chain was profiled in a study of blood T cell repertoires in COVID-19. Study as a whole: Spain, Italy and the United States supplied samples that represented acute and convalescent COVID-19. T cells, B-cell-depleted T cells, or PBMCs supplied cDNA or gDNA.

Germline V gives CDR1 LGHDT, CDR2 YNNKEL (reference sequence). The CDR3 length is 15 residues. V lost 1 base and J 6 bases, leaving 10 bases between the germline ends. Original processing methods: Amplification from reference gene primers served as the basis for estimated nucleated cell counts. Here immunoSEQ multiplex PCR was the method, and the copy in TCRdb shows in-frame clones only, minus some. For V, J and clone size, that table is used; D and trimming come from the DNA. The sample has approximately 98,000 clones, over 75% seen once; the top ten hold 2.4%. The receptor's source is a human donor in a cohort sampled during active COVID-19. Sequencing used peripheral blood. V usage is TRBV3-1 (or the pseudogene TRBV3-2) and J usage is TRBJ1-6; a weak D match, TRBD1 (5 bases). The CDR3 nucleotides are TGTGCCAGCAGCCAAGCCAGGGTCGGTAATTCACCCCTCCACTTT. This gives the protein CASSQARVGNSPLHF.